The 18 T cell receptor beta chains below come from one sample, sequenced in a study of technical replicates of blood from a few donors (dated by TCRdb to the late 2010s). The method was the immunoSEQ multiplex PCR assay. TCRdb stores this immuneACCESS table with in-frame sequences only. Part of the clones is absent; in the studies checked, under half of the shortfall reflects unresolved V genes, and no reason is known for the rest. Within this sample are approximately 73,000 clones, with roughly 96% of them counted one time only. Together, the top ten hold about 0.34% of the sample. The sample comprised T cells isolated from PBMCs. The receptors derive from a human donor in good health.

CDR3 sequence: CASSEDPGGSGNTIYF. DNA for the CDR3: TGTGCCAGCAGTGAAGACCCGGGGGGGAGTGGAAACACCATATATTTT. The V gene is TRBV6-1, the J gene TRBJ1-3, with D perhaps TRBD1 (5 bases). V was shortened by 1 base and J by 3 bases, with 13 bases between the two germline ends. This CDR3 region has 16 residues. Germline-derived CDR1 and CDR2 are MNHNS and SASEGT.

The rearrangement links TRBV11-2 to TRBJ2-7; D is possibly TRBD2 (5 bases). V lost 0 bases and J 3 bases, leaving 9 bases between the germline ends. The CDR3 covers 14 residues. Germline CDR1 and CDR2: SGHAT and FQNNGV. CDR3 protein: CASSLDQSGYEQYF. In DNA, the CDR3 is TGTGCCAGCAGCTTAGATCAAAGCGGCTACGAGCAGTACTTC.

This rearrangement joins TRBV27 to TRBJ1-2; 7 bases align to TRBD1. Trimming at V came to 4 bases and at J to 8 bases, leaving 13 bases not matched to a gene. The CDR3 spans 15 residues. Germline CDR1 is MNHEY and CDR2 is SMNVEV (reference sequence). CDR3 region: CASSSGKGARSGYTF. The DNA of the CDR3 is TGTGCCAGCAGTTCGGGTAAGGGGGCCAGGTCCGGCTACACCTTC.

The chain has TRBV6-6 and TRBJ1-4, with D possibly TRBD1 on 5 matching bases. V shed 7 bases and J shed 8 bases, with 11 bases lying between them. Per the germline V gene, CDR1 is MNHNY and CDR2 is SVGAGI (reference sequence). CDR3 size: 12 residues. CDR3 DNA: TGTGCCAGCACTGACAGCCCCGAAAAACTGTTTTTT. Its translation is CASTDSPEKLFF.

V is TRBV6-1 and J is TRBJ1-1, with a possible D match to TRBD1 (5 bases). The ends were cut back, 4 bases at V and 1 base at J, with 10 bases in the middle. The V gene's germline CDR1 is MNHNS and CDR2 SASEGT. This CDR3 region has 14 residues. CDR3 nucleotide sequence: TGTGCCAGCAGTGGGGGCCTGGAGAACACTGAAGCTTTCTTT. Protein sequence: CASSGGLENTEAFF.

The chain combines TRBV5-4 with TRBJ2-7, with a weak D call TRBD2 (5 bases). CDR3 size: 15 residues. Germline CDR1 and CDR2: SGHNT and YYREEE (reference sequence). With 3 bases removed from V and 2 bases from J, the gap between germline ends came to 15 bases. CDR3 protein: CASSSPNSGTYEQYF. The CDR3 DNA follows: TGTGCCAGCAGCTCCCCAAACTCCGGGACCTACGAGCAGTACTTC.

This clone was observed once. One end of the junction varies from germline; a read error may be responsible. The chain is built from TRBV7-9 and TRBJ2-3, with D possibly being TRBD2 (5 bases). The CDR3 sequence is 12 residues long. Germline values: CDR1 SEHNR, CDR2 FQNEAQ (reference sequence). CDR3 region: CASSEGTDTQYF. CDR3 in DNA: TGTGCCAGCAGTGAGGGCACGGATACGCAGTATTTT.

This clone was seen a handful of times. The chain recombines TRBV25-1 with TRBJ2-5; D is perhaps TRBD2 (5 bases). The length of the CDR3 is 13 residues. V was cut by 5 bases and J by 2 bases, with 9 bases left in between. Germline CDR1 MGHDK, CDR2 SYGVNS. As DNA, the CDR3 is TGTGCCAGCAGTATCCAGCGGCAAGAGACCCAGTACTTC. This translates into CASSIQRQETQYF.

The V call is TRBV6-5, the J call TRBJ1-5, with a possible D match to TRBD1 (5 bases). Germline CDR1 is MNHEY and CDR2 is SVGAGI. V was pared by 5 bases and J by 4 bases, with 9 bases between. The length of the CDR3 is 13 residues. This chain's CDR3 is CASSLDRNQPQHF. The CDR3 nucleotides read TGTGCCAGCAGTCTAGACAGAAATCAGCCCCAGCATTTT.

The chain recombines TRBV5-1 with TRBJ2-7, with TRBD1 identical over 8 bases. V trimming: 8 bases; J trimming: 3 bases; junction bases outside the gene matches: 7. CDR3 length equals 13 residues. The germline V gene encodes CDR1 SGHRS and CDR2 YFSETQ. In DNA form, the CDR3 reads TGCGCCAGTGGGGTCGACAGGGGCTACGAGCAGTACTTC. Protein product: CASGVDRGYEQYF.

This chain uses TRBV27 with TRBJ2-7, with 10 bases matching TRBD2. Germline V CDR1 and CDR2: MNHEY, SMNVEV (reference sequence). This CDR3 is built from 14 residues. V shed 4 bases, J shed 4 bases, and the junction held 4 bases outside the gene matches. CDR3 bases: TGTGCCAGCAGTTCCGGGACTAGCGAGTACGAGCAGTACTTC. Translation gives CASSSGTSEYEQYF.

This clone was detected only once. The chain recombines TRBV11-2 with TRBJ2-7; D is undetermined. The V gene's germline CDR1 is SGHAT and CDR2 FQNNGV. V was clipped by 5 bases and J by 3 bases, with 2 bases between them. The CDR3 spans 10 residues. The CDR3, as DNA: TGTGCCAGCAGCCACTACGAGCAGTACTTC. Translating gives CASSHYEQYF. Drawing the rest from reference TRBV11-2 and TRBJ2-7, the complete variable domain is EAGVAQSPRYKIIEKRQSVAFWCNPISGHATLYWYQQILGQGPKLLIQFQNNGVVDDSQLPKDRFSAERLKGVDSTLKIQPAKLEDSAVYLCASSHYEQYFGPGTRLTVT.

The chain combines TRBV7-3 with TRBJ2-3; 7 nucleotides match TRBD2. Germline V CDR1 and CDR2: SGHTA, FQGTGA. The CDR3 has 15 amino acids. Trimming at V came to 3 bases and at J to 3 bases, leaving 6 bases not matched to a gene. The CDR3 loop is CASSLYGLETDTQYF. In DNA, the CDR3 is TGTGCCAGCAGCTTGTATGGACTAGAGACAGATACGCAGTATTTT.

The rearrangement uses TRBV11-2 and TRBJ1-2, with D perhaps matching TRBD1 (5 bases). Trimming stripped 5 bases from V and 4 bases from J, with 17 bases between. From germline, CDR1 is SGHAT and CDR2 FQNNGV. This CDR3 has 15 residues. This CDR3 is CASSAGQGAGYGYTF. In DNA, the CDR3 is TGTGCCAGCAGCGCCGGGCAGGGCGCTGGCTATGGCTACACCTTC.

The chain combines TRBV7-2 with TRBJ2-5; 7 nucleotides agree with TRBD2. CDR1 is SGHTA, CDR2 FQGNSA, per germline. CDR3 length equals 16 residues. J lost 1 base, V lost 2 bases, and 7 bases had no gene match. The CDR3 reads CASSLYLASGQETQYF. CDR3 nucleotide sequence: TGTGCCAGCAGCTTATACTTGGCTAGCGGCCAAGAGACCCAGTACTTC.

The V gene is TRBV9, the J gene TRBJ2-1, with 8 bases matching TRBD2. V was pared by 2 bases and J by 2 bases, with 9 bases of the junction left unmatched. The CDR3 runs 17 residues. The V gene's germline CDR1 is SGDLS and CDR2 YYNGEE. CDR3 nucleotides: TGTGCCAGCAGCGTTCTAAGGACTAGCACGCCCTACAATGAGCAGTTCTTC. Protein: CASSVLRTSTPYNEQFF.

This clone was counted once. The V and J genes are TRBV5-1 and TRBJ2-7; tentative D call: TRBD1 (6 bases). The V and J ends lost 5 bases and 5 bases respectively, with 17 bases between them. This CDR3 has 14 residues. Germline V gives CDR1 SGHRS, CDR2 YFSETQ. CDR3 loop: CASRIQGSVDEQYF. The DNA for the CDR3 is TGCGCCAGCAGGATCCAGGGGTCGGTGGACGAGCAGTACTTC. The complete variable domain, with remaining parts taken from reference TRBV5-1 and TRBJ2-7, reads KAGVTQTPRYLIKTRGQQVTLSCSPISGHRSVSWYQQTPGQGLQFLFEYFSETQRNKGNFPGRFSGRQFSNSRSEMNVSTLELGDSALYLCASRIQGSVDEQYFGPGTRLTVT.

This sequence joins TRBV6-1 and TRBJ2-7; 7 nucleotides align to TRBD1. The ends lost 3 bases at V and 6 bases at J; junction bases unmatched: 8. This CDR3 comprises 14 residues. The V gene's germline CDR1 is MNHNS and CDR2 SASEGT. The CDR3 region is CASSDNRGNFEQYF. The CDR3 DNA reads TGTGCCAGCAGTGATAACAGGGGTAATTTCGAGCAGTACTTC.